Below are 29 T cell receptor beta chains sequenced from a single sample in a study of glioma-infiltrating T cells. Using RNA template, CDR3s of TCR alpha and beta were amplified with iRepertoire arm-PCR. A single record per CDR3 protein comes from TCRdb applying MiXCR to the multiplex PCR reads. The repertoire holds some 90,000 distinct CDR3 sequences, with roughly 40% as singletons. The source material was glioma tissue, nonneoplastic brain tissue, or PBMCs (not recorded which). Receptors originate from a human donor with low-grade glioma or glioblastoma, undergoing nonglioma brain surgery, or in good health (not recorded which).

This clonotype has ten or more counts. The rearrangement joins TRBV7-3 to TRBJ2-2; unclear D gene. The germline V gene has CDR1 SGHTA and CDR2 FQGTGA. V was shortened by 5 bases and J by 2 bases, with 12 bases between the two germline ends. This CDR3 spans 15 amino acids. CDR3: CASSPGPDNTGELFF. The CDR3 DNA follows: TGTGCCAGCAGCCCTGGACCGGATAACACCGGGGAGCTGTTTTTT.

This clonotype was seen ten or more times. The chain has TRBV6-1 and TRBJ2-7, with a tentative D call TRBD2 (6 bases). The CDR3 is made up of 13 amino acids. Per germline, CDR1 MNHNS and CDR2 SASEGT. Trimming left V 8 bases short and J 3 bases short, with 14 bases between. CDR3 sequence reads: CASEGWEVYEQYF. The CDR3 DNA reads TGTGCCAGCGAAGGTTGGGAGGTCTACGAGCAGTACTTC.

A note on this clonotype: This likely comes from a read error, as the CDR3 has no conserved phenylalanine or tryptophan at its end. No DNA is shown, since the ends of the CDR3 on it are uncertain; the CDR3 is the one TCRdb lists. The chain uses TRBV5-1 and TRBJ1-2; the table assigns TRBD1, which was not confirmed against the DNA. The germline gives CDR1 SGHRS, CDR2 YFSETQ. The CDR3 is 16 residues long, ends included. The CDR3 sequence: CASSSGGGEGNYGHTL.

This clonotype was detected many times. The chain links TRBV7-8 to TRBJ2-7, with a possible D match to TRBD2 (6 bases). Germline CDR1 is SGHVS and CDR2 is FQNEAQ. The CDR3 runs 16 residues. V lost 3 bases, J lost 7 bases, and 22 bases lay in between. Here the CDR3 reads CASSLGGQGRSSEQYF. DNA of the CDR3: TGTGCCAGCAGCTTGGGGGGTCAGGGTCGGAGCTCTGAGCAGTACTTC.

Regarding this clonotype: This could be a read error, since a much larger clone is one nucleotide away. Here the CDR3 omits its conserved ending phenylalanine or tryptophan, so a read error is the likely source. This CDR3 is CASSGVREAFV. The CDR3 nucleotides are TGTGCCAGTAGCGGTGTCCGGGAAGCTTTCGTT. This rearrangement joins TRBV19 to TRBJ1-1; no firm D call. There are 11 residues in the CDR3. Germline assignment: CDR1 LNHDA and CDR2 SQIVND (reference sequence). V lost 6 bases, J lost 8 bases, and 10 bases lay in between.

A word on this clonotype: It may be a read error: a sequence one base away is much more abundant. This chain joins TRBV20-1 and TRBJ2-7; D perhaps matches TRBD2 (5 bases). V lost 4 bases and J lost 6, with 13 bases in between. The germline CDR1 and CDR2 sequences are DFQATT and SNEGSKA (reference sequence). The CDR3 sequence is 12 residues long. CDR3 loop: CSATIGVFEQYF. The DNA for the CDR3 is TGCAGTGCTACCATCGGGGTCTTCGAGCAGTACTTC.

V gene TRBV14 combines with J gene TRBJ2-6, with TRBD1 matching 11 bases. The closer fit of TRBJ2-7 to the DNA end suggests the J call may be wrong. Germline V gives CDR1 SGHDN, CDR2 FVKESK. CDR3 length: 17 residues. The chain's CDR3 is CASRHSSPGQGDDEQYF. The DNA for the CDR3 is TGTGCCAGCAGACACAGTTCCCCGGGACAGGGGGATGACGAGCAGTACTTC.

This clonotype was recorded many times. This rearrangement joins TRBV20-1 to TRBJ1-5, with 8 bases matching TRBD1. The V gene's germline CDR1 is DFQATT and CDR2 SNEGSKA (reference sequence). This CDR3 has 15 amino acids. The V and J ends lost 0 bases and 6 bases, in that order; junction bases with no gene match: 7. The chain's CDR3 is CSAREWRTGSQPQHF. The CDR3 DNA is TGCAGTGCTAGAGAGTGGAGGACAGGGAGTCAGCCCCAGCATTTT.

In the case of this clonotype: The germline gene is not matched at one end of the junction; a read error may be the cause. The chain joins TRBV29-1 to TRBJ2-5; TRBD2 agrees at 11 bases. Per the germline V gene, CDR1 is SQVTM and CDR2 is ANQGSEA. CDR3 size: 11 residues. DNA of the CDR3: TGCAGCGTTATAGCGGGGGGGACCCGGTACTTC. Its protein is CSVIAGGTRYF.

This clonotype was recorded many times. The chain couples TRBV7-8 to TRBJ2-7, with TRBD1 matching over 9 bases. V gave up 6 bases and J gave up 5 bases; unmatched junction bases: 8. Germline CDR1 is SGHVS and CDR2 is FQNEAQ. This CDR3 comprises 14 residues. The DNA of the CDR3 is TGTGCCAGCAGGATCGGACAGGGGAAGAACGAGCAGTACTTC. Protein product: CASRIGQGKNEQYF. The complete variable domain, with remaining parts taken from reference TRBV7-8 and TRBJ2-7, reads GAGVSQSPRYKVAKRGQDVALRCDPISGHVSLFWYQQALGQGPEFLTYFQNEAQLDKSGLPSDRFFAERPEGSVSTLKIQRTQQEDSAVYLCASRIGQGKNEQYFGPGTRLTVT.

The table lists this clonotype with many counts. The chain links TRBV7-2 to TRBJ2-3; 8 bases map to TRBD2. J gave up 1 base and V 5 bases, and 8 bases lay outside the gene matches. The CDR3 loop spans 16 amino acids. The germline CDR1 and CDR2 sequences are SGHTA and FQGNSA. The CDR3 protein is CASSLKAGVGTDTQYF. CDR3 nucleotide sequence: TGTGCCAGCAGCCTAAAAGCGGGAGTGGGCACAGATACGCAGTATTTT. Using reference TRBV7-2 and TRBJ2-3 for the parts outside the CDR3, the full variable domain is GAGVSQSPSNKVTEKGKDVELRCDPISGHTALYWYRQSLGQGLEFLIYFQGNSAPDKSGLPSDRFSAERTGGSVSTLTIQRTQQEDSAVYLCASSLKAGVGTDTQYFGPGTRLTVL.

Many counts were recorded for this clonotype. The chain has TRBV20-1 and TRBJ1-6, with D hard to call. The V end lost 5 bases, the J end lost 6 bases, and 17 bases lay between the germline ends. From germline, CDR1 is DFQATT and CDR2 SNEGSKA (reference sequence). CDR3 length: 15 residues. In DNA, the CDR3 is TGCAGTGCTCCCCCAGTGAAGGGTGGTAATTCACCCCTCCACTTT. Translation: CSAPPVKGGNSPLHF.

This clonotype was seen ten or more times. The chain combines TRBV28 with TRBJ2-7; D not resolved. Deletions cut 6 bases from V and 3 bases from J, with 9 bases between. The CDR3 loop spans 12 amino acids. Per the germline V gene, CDR1 is MDHEN and CDR2 is SYDVKM. This chain's CDR3 is CASSHGSYEQYF. The CDR3 bases are TGTGCCAGCAGCCATGGCAGCTACGAGCAGTACTTC.

The chain combines TRBV2 with TRBJ2-3; D not resolved. This CDR3 contains 15 residues. The germline V and J ends were trimmed by 3 bases and 12 bases, with 22 bases remaining between them. The V gene's germline CDR1 is SNHLY and CDR2 FYNNEI. CDR3 loop: CASSDQDMGTATQYF. The CDR3 bases are TGTGCCAGCAGTGATCAAGATATGGGCACAGCTACACAGTATTTT.

The rearrangement joins TRBV12-3 or TRBV12-4 to TRBJ2-3; 9 positions match TRBD2. CDR3 length: 14 residues. The V gene end was trimmed by 7 bases and the J gene end by 3 bases; junction bases not matched to a gene: 5. For the CDR3, the DNA is TGTGCCAGCACTAGCGGGGTAAAAACAGATACGCAGTATTTT. As protein: CASTSGVKTDTQYF.

This clonotype was detected many times. The rearrangement uses TRBV3-1 and TRBJ1-2; D might be TRBD1 (6 bases). CDR1 is LGHDT, CDR2 YNNKEL, per germline (reference sequence). This CDR3 is 12 amino acids long. Trimming took off 8 bases at V and 7 bases at J, with 14 bases between the two ends. The CDR3 spells CASSSTGRGYTF. Written as DNA, the CDR3 is TGTGCCAGCTCCTCGACAGGTCGTGGCTACACCTTC.

In regard to this clonotype: A single base separates this from a much larger clone, so it may be a read error. The chain links TRBV12-3 or TRBV12-4 to TRBJ2-3, with D tentatively TRBD2 (5 bases). The CDR3 spans 11 residues. This CDR3 reads CASRRVDTQCF. CDR3 in DNA: TGTGCCAGCCGGCGGGTGGATACGCAGTGTTTT.

In this sample, this clonotype turned up many times. In DNA form, the CDR3 reads TGTGCCAGCAGTTACTCCGACAGCACAGATACGCAGTATTTT. It yields the protein CASSYSDSTDTQYF. This chain joins TRBV6-5 and TRBJ2-3; no reliable D call. The CDR3 is 14 amino acids. Germline V gives CDR1 MNHEY, CDR2 SVGAGI. V was pared by 0 bases and J by 0 bases, with 4 bases between.

Of note for this clonotype: The junction departs from the called germline gene at one end, perhaps through a read error. CDR3 DNA sequence: TGTACCAGCAGCACAGGACTCATCCGTACGCAGTATTTT. Its protein product is CTSSTGLIRTQYF. The chain has TRBV7-8 and TRBJ2-3; D tentatively reads TRBD1 or TRBD2 (5 bases each). Germline V gene lookup returns CDR1 SGHVS and CDR2 FQNEAQ. This CDR3 comprises 13 residues.

V usage is TRBV28 and J usage is TRBJ2-7; TRBD2 matches at 10 bases. Germline values: CDR1 MDHEN, CDR2 SYDVKM. V lost 3 bases, J lost 7 bases, and 6 bases stayed unmatched. The CDR3 spans 14 residues. In nucleotides, the CDR3 is TGTGCCAGCAGTTTTAGCGGGGGGACCAAAGAGCAGTACTTC. Translation gives CASSFSGGTKEQYF.

This clonotype was seen many times. The chain links TRBV24-1 to TRBJ2-5; TRBD2 might be the D (6 bases). V gave up 4 bases and J gave up 4 bases, with 18 bases separating them. CDR3 length: 16 amino acids. CDR1 and CDR2 (germline): KGHDR, SFDVKD. The CDR3: CATSDRLGDWRETQYF. In DNA, the CDR3 is TGTGCCACCAGTGACCGACTAGGGGACTGGAGAGAGACCCAGTACTTC.

This clonotype was observed many times. J is TRBJ2-5 and V is TRBV11-2; TRBD2 agrees at 8 bases. V dropped 5 bases and J dropped 3; count of bases not matched to a gene: 8. The CDR3 loop spans 15 amino acids. Germline V CDR1 and CDR2: SGHAT, FQNNGV. CDR3 nucleotides: TGTGCCAGCAGCGATGGCCGGGGGGGAGAAGAGACCCAGTACTTC. It codes for CASSDGRGGEETQYF. Full variable domain (remainder filled in from reference TRBV11-2 and TRBJ2-5): EAGVAQSPRYKIIEKRQSVAFWCNPISGHATLYWYQQILGQGPKLLIQFQNNGVVDDSQLPKDRFSAERLKGVDSTLKIQPAKLEDSAVYLCASSDGRGGEETQYFGPGTRLLVL.

As to this clonotype: This may be a read error, as it is one base from a much larger clone. The V call is TRBV29-1, the J call TRBJ1-1; TRBD1 might be the D (5 bases). Germline loops: CDR1 SQVTM, CDR2 ANQGSEA. The CDR3 extends over 16 amino acids. V gave up 6 bases and J gave up 11 bases, with 31 bases separating them. The CDR3 spells CSVDGTQDKTMNTAFF. The CDR3 DNA sequence: TGCAGCGTGGATGGGACGCAGGACAAGACCATGAACACGGCTTTCTTT.

Comment on this clonotype: One end of the junction varies from germline; a read error may be responsible. This sequence joins TRBV28 and TRBJ2-5; 7 bases match TRBD1. This CDR3 comprises 13 residues. CDR1 and CDR2 (germline): MDHEN, SYDVKM. The CDR3 DNA reads as TGCGCCAGCAGTCCAGGGGGTGGGGAGAACAAGTACTTC. This codes for CASSPGGGENKYF. Full variable domain (remainder filled in from reference TRBV28 and TRBJ2-5): DVKVTQSSRYLVKRTGEKVFLECVQDMDHENMFWYRQDPGLGLRLIYFSYDVKMKEKGDIPEGYSVSREKKERFSLILESASTNQTSMYLCASSPGGGENKYFGPGTRLLVL.

CDR3 amino acids: CASSDDASSYYEQYF. For the CDR3, the DNA is TGTGCCAGCAGTGACGACGCAAGCTCCTACTACGAGCAGTACTTC. The V and J genes are TRBV2 and TRBJ2-7; D not certain. The V and J ends lost 3 bases and 3 bases respectively, with 15 bases between them. The length of the CDR3 is 15 residues. The germline CDR1 and CDR2 sequences are SNHLY and FYNNEI.

This clonotype was counted many times. V usage is TRBV3-1 and J usage is TRBJ2-7; TRBD1 aligns across 11 bases. The V gene end was trimmed by 3 bases and the J gene end by 0 bases; junction bases not matched to a gene: 1. From germline, CDR1 is LGHDT and CDR2 YNNKEL (reference sequence). The CDR3 runs to 15 residues. The CDR3 DNA follows: TGTGCCAGCAGCCAGGGACAGGGGGGCTCCTACGAGCAGTACTTC. Amino acid sequence: CASSQGQGGSYEQYF.

About this clonotype: The conserved phenylalanine or tryptophan normally closing the CDR3 is absent here, so this likely arose from a read error. The J gene is TRBJ2-7, the V gene TRBV6-2 or TRBV6-3; perhaps TRBD2 as D (6 bases). The CDR3 runs to 14 residues. The V gene's germline CDR1 is MNHEY and CDR2 SVGEGT. For the CDR3, the DNA is TGTGCCAGCGGTTACGGGAGCCCTCCCTACGAGCAGTACCTC. It translates to CASGYGSPPYEQYL.

This clonotype came up many times. This chain connects TRBV29-1 to TRBJ1-1; maybe TRBD1 (6 bases). V lost 5 bases and J lost 7, with 11 bases in between. Germline values: CDR1 SQVTM, CDR2 ANQGSEA. The CDR3 runs to 11 residues. The CDR3 loop reads CSVSRQVEAFF. As DNA, the CDR3 is TGCAGCGTTAGTCGACAGGTTGAAGCTTTCTTT.

This clonotype occurred many times. The chain employs TRBV29-1 and TRBJ2-1; possibly TRBD2 for D (6 bases). Trimming took 3 bases from V and 2 from J, leaving 11 bases between them. CDR3 length: 14 residues. The germline V gene has CDR1 SQVTM and CDR2 ANQGSEA. CDR3 sequence: CSVDGTGAYNEQFF. The CDR3 coding sequence is TGCAGCGTTGATGGGACGGGGGCCTACAATGAGCAGTTCTTC.